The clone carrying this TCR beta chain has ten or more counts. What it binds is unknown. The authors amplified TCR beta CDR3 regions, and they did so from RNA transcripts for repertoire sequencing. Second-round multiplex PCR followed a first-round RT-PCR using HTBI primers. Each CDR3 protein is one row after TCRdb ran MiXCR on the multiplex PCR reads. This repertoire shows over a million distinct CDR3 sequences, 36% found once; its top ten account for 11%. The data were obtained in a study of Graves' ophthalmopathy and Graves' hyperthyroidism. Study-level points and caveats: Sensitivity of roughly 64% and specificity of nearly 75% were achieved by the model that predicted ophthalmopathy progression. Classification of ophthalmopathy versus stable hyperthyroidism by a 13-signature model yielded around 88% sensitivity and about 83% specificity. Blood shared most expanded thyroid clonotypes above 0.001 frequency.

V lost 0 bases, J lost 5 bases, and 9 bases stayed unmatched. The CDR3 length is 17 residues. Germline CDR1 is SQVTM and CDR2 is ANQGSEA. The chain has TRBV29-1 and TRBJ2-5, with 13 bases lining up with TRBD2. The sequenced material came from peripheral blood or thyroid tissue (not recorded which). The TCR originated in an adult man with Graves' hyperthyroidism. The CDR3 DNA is TGCAGCGTTGAAGATCCCGGACTAGCGGGAGTTGGGGAGACCCAGTACTTC. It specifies CSVEDPGLAGVGETQYF.